This TCR beta chain was recovered during a study of shared clonotypes between healthy human individuals. Findings and limits, study-wide: Sequencing of the sorted subsets was shown by rarefaction to be incomplete despite large depth. Clonotypes which were not shared had lower generation probabilities than clonotypes that all four donors shared.

TCRdb's table, derived via immunoSEQ multiplex PCR, lists solely in-frame clones and lacks some. The sample comprises 600,000 to 750,000 clones, around 77% of which are singletons, and approximately 1.8% rests with the top ten. V was pared by 6 bases and J by 5 bases, with 9 bases of the junction left unmatched. CDR3 length: 15 amino acids. Per the germline V gene, CDR1 is MNHNS and CDR2 is SASEGT. This clone is a singleton in its sample. Its specificity is unknown. This clonotype was sampled from a woman aged 30 to 39 in good health. What was sequenced was memory CD4+ T cells sorted from blood. Subset described: CD45RA-negative fraction. The rearrangement uses TRBV6-1 and TRBJ1-4; 7 nucleotides match TRBD1. The CDR3 nucleotides are TGTGCCAGCAGCTGGGCCCCGGGACAGAATGAAAAACTGTTTTTT. It yields the protein CASSWAPGQNEKLFF.